This T cell receptor (beta chain) was identified during a study of blood T cell repertoires in COVID-19. Repertoires were generated with immunoSEQ multiplex PCR, while TCRdb's copy carries only in-frame clones and drops some. The sample carries roughly 180,000 clones, around 88% recorded once. Germline CDR1 reads MNHEY; CDR2 reads SVGAGI. Trimming pared 2 bases from V and 6 bases from J, leaving 11 bases between. The CDR3 has 14 amino acids. The specimen was peripheral blood. The V call is TRBV6-5, the J call TRBJ1-5; D may be TRBD1 (6 bases). This clonotype originated in a woman aged 25 to 45 with acute or convalescent COVID-19. The CDR3 coding sequence is TGTGCCAGCAGTTACACACAGGGACGTCAGCCCCAGCATTTT. Translated, it gives CASSYTQGRQPQHF.